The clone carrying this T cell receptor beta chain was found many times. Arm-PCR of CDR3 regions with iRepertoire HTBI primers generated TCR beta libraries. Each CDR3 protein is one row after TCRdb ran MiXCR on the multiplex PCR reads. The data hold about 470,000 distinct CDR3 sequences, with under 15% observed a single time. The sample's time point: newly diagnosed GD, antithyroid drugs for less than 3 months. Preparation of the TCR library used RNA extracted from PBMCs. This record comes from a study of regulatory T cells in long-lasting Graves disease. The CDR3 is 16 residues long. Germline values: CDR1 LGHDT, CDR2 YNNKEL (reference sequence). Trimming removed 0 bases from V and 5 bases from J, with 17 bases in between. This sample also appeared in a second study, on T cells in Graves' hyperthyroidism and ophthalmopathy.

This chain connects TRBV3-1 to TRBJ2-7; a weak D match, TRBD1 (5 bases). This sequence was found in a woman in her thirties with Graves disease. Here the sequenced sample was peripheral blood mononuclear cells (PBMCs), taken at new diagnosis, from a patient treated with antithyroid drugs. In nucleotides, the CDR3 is TGTGCCAGCAGCCAAGACCCCCCGACAGTCTACAACGAGCAGTACTTC. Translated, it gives CASSQDPPTVYNEQYF.